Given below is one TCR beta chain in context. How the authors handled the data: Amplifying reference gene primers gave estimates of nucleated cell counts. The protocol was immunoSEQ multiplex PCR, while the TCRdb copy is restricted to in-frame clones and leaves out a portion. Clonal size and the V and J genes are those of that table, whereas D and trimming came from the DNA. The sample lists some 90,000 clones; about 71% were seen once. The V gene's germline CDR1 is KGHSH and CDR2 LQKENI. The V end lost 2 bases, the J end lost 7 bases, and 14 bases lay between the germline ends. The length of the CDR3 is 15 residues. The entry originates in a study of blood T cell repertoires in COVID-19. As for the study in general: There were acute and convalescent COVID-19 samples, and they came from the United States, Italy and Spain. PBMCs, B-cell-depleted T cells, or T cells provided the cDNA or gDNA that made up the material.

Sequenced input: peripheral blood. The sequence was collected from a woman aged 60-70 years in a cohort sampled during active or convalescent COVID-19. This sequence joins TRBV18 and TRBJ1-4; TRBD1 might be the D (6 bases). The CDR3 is CASSPTSATGEKLFF. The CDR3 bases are TGTGCCAGCTCACCAACGTCTGCGACAGGTGAAAAACTGTTTTTT.